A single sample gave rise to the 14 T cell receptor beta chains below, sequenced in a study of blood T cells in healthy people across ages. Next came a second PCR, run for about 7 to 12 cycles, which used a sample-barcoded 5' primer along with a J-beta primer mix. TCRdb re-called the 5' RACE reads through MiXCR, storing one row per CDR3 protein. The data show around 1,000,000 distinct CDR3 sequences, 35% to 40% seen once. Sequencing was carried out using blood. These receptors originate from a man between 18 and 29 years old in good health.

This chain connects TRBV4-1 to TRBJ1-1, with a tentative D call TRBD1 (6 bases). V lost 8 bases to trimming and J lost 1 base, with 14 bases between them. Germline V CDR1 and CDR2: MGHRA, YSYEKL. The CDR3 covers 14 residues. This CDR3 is CASRGTLKNTEAFF. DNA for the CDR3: TGCGCCAGCCGCGGGACACTAAAGAACACTGAAGCTTTCTTT.

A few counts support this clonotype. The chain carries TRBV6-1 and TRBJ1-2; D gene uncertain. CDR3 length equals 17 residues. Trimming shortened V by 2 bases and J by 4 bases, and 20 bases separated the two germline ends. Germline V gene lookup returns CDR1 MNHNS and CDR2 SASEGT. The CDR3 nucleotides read TGTGCCAGCAGTGAACGGACTACTTCGGGTATTTTCTATGGCTACACCTTC. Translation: CASSERTTSGIFYGYTF.

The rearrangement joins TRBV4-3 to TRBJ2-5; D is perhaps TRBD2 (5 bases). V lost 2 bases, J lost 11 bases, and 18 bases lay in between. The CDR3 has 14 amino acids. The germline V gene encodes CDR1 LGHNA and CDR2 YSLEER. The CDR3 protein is CASSQIDRAWEQYF. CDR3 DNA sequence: TGCGCCAGCAGCCAAATCGATAGGGCGTGGGAGCAGTACTTC.

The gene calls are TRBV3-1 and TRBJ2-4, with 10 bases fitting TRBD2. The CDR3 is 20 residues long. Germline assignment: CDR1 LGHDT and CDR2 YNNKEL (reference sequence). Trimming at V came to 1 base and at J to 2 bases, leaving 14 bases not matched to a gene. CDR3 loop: CASSQVTAGGPGGTKNIQYF. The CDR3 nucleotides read TGTGCCAGCAGCCAAGTTACAGCGGGAGGGCCAGGGGGGACCAAAAACATTCAGTACTTC.

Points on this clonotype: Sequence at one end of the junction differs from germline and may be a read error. The CDR3 DNA is TGTGCCAGCAGGACAGTAATGAACACTGAAGTTTTCTTT. This encodes CASRTVMNTEVFF. This chain links TRBV12-3 or TRBV12-4 with TRBJ1-1; weak D call: TRBD1 (5 bases). The CDR3 has 13 residues.

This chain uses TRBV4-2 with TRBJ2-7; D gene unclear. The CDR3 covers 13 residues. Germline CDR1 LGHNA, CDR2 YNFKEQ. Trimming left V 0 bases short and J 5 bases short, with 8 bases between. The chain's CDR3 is CASSQDRWNEQYF. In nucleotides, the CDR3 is TGTGCCAGCAGCCAAGATCGGTGGAACGAGCAGTACTTC.

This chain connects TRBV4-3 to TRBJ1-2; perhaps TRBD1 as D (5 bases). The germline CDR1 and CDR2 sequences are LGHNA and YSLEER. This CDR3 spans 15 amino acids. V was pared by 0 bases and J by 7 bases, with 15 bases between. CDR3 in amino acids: CASSQDVRQFAGYTF. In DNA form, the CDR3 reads TGCGCCAGCAGCCAAGATGTGCGACAGTTTGCTGGCTACACCTTC.

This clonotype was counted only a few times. CDR3 DNA: TGTGCCAGCAGCCCCGGGACTAGCGGGGGCTACACAGATACGCAGTATTTT. Amino acid sequence: CASSPGTSGGYTDTQYF. This chain connects TRBV12-3 or TRBV12-4 to TRBJ2-3, with 14 bases identical to TRBD2. J lost 2 bases, V lost 6 bases, and 7 bases had no gene match. The CDR3 runs 17 residues.

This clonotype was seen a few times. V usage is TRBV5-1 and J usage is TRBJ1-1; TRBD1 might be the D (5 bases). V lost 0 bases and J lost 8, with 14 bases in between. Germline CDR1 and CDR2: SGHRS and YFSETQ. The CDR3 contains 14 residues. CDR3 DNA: TGCGCCAGCAGCTTGGGCAACAGGTTTATGGAAGCTTTCTTT. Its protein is CASSLGNRFMEAFF. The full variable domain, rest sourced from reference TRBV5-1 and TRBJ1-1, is KAGVTQTPRYLIKTRGQQVTLSCSPISGHRSVSWYQQTPGQGLQFLFEYFSETQRNKGNFPGRFSGRQFSNSRSEMNVSTLELGDSALYLCASSLGNRFMEAFFGQGTRLTVV.

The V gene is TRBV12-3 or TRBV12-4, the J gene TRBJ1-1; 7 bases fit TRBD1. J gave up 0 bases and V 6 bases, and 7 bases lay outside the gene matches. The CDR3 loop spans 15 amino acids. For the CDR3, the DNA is TGTGCCAGCAGGGGGGACAGAATCATGAACACTGAAGCTTTCTTT. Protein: CASRGDRIMNTEAFF.

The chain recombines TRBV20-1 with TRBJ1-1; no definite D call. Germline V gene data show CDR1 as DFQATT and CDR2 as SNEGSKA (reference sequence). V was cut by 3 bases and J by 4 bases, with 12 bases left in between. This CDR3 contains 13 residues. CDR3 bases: TGCAGTGCTAGCGAGGTGACGGGCACTGAAGCTTTCTTT. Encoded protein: CSASEVTGTEAFF.

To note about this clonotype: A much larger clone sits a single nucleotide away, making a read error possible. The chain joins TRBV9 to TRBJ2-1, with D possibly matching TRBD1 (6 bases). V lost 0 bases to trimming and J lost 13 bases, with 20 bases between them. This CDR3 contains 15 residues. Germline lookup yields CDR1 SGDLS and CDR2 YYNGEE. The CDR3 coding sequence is TGTGCCAGCAGCGTAGACACGGGCAGGGGAGAGACCCAGTTCTTC. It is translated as CASSVDTGRGETQFF.

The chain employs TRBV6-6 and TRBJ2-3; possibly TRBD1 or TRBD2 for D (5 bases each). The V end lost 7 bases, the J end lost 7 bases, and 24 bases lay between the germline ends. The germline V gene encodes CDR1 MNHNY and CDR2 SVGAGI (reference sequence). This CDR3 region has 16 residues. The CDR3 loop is CASTTAGDQLGYTQYF. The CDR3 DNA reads TGTGCCAGCACCACCGCCGGGGACCAACTCGGTTATACGCAGTATTTT.

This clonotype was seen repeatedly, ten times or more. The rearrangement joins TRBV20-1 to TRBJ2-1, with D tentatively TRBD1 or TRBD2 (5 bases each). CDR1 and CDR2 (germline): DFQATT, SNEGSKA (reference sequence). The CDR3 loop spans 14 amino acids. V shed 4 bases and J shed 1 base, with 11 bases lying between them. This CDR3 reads CSATGTASYNEQFF. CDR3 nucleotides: TGCAGTGCTACCGGGACGGCATCCTACAATGAGCAGTTCTTC.